This T cell receptor (beta chain) originates from a study of shared clonotypes between healthy human individuals. The V end lost 0 bases, the J end lost 6 bases, and 11 bases lay between the germline ends. This CDR3 has 15 residues. CDR1 and CDR2 from the germline V gene are LGHNA and YNFKEQ. Naive CD8 cells lacked CD45RO and underwent positive selection for CCR7, leaving out terminally differentiated effector memory CD45RA+ cells. Points from the study as a whole: Incompleteness in sorted-subset sequencing, despite large depth, was shown by rarefaction. Clonotype sharing among donors, it was expected, would be affected by sequencing depth.

Of note for this clone: Its antigen remains unidentified.

Libraries were prepared by immunoSEQ multiplex PCR; TCRdb keeps only in-frame clonotypes and omits some of them. Altogether about 2.1 million clones are present, 80% to 95% being singletons, with the ten largest covering about 1.7%. This sequence joins TRBV4-2 and TRBJ2-2; no clear D. Source material: naive CD8+ T cells from PBMCs. This TCR came from a man aged 18 to 30 in good health. Some clones in this sample may be carry-over from other donors' samples. Here the CDR3 reads CASSQDRRLSGELFF. CDR3 nucleotide sequence: TGTGCCAGCAGCCAAGATCGCAGGTTGTCCGGGGAGCTGTTTTTT.